The sequence of this T cell receptor beta chain was determined in a study of blood T cell repertoires in COVID-19. Profiling relied on immunoSEQ multiplex PCR, and the TCRdb table lists in-frame clones only, not all of them. The table records approximately 180,000 clones, 80% to 95% of them present only once. CDR1 and CDR2 from the germline V gene are LGHNT and FRNRAP. Trimming removed 0 bases at V and 6 bases at J, with 14 bases between. This CDR3 has 16 residues. The origin of this receptor is a man between 45 and 60 years old with acute or convalescent COVID-19. The specimen sequenced was peripheral blood. The gene calls are TRBV12-5 and TRBJ2-2; D perhaps matches TRBD2 (6 bases). The chain's CDR3 is CASGLVRGTPPGELFF. DNA for the CDR3: TGTGCTAGTGGTTTGGTCCGGGGGACTCCCCCCGGGGAGCTGTTTTTT. The variable domain in full, with the rest retrieved from reference TRBV12-5 and TRBJ2-2, is DARVTQTPRHKVTEMGQEVTMRCQPILGHNTVFWYRQTMMQGLELLAYFRNRAPLDDSGMPKDRFSAEMPDATLATLKIQPSEPRDSAVYFCASGLVRGTPPGELFFGEGSRLTVL.